Each of the 2 T cell receptor beta chains below was sequenced from the same sample in a study of shared clonotypes between healthy human individuals. Profiled with immunoSEQ multiplex PCR; TCRdb holds only in-frame clones, not every one. The top ten hold around 0.15% of the sample, which has roughly 2.6 million clones, around nine tenths seen once. The sample was naive CD4+ T cells sorted from blood. Sample subset: CD45RA+ positively selected. Receptor source: a man between 18 and 35 years old in good health.

In its sample, this clone was seen once. This chain uses TRBV5-4 with TRBJ2-1; maybe TRBD2 (6 bases). V shed 4 bases and J shed 3 bases, with 14 bases lying between them. This CDR3 is 15 amino acids long. The germline V gene encodes CDR1 SGHNT and CDR2 YYREEE (reference sequence). The CDR3 sequence is CASSREEGNYNEQFF. In DNA form, the CDR3 reads TGTGCCAGCAGCCGTGAGGAGGGGAACTACAATGAGCAGTTCTTC.

This clone showed up just once. The chain combines TRBV27 with TRBJ2-7; D gene uncertain. CDR1 and CDR2 (germline): MNHEY, SMNVEV (reference sequence). The V and J ends lost 5 bases and 2 bases respectively, with 19 bases between them. The length of the CDR3 is 16 residues. The CDR3 DNA sequence: TGTGCCAGCAGTGGCCTTAGTCTTGACGAAGCCTACGAGCAGTACTTC. This translates into CASSGLSLDEAYEQYF.